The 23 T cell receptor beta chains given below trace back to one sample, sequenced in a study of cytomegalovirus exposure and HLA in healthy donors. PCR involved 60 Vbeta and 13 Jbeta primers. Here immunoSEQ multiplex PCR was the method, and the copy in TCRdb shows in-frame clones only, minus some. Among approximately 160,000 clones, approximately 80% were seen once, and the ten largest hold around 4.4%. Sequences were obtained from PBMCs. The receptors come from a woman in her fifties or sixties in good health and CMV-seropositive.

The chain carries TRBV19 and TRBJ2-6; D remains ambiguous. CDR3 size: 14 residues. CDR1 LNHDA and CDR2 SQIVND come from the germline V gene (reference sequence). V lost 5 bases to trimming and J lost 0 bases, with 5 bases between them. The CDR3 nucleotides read TGTGCCAGTAGTTGGAGCTCTGGGGCCAACGTCCTGACTTTC. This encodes CASSWSSGANVLTF.

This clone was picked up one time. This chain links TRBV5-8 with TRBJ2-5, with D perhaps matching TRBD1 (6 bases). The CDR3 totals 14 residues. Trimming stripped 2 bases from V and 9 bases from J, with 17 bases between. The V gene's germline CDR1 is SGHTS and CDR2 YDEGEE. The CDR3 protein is CASSFRAGASAQYF. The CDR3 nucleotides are TGTGCCAGCAGCTTCCGTGCAGGGGCGAGCGCCCAGTACTTC.

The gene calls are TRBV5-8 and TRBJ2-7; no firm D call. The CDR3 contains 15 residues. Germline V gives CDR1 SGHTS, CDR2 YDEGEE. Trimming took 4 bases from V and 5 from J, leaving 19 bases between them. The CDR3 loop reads CASSGYVGEMDEQYF. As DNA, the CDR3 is TGTGCCAGCAGCGGGTATGTAGGAGAGATGGACGAGCAGTACTTC.

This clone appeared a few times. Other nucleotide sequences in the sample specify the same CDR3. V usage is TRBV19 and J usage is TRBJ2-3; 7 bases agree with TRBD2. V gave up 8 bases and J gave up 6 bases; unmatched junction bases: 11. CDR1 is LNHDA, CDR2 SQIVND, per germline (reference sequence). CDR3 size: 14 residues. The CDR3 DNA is TGTGCCAGTGAGCTGGGCGGGAGCAGGGATACGCAGTATTTT. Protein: CASELGGSRDTQYF.

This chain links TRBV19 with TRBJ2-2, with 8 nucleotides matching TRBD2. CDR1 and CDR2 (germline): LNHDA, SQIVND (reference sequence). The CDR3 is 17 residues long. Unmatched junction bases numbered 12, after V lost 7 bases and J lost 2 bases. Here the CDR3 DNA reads TGTGCCAGTATACATGCGCGGGGGGCTTTTAACACCGGGGAGCTGTTTTTT. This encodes CASIHARGAFNTGELFF.

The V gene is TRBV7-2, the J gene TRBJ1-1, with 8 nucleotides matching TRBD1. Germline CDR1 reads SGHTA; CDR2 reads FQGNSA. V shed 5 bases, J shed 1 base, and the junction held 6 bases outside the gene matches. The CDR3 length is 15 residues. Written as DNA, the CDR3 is TGTGCCAGCAGCAAATACAGGGGGGGGAACACTGAAGCTTTCTTT. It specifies CASSKYRGGNTEAFF. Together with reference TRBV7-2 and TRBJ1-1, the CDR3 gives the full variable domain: GAGVSQSPSNKVTEKGKDVELRCDPISGHTALYWYRQSLGQGLEFLIYFQGNSAPDKSGLPSDRFSAERTGGSVSTLTIQRTQQEDSAVYLCASSKYRGGNTEAFFGQGTRLTVV.

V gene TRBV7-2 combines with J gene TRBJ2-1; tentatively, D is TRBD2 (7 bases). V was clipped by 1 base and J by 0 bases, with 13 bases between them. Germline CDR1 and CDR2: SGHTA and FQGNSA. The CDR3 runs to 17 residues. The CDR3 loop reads CASSLGGGRSSYNEQFF. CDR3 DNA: TGTGCCAGCAGCTTAGGGGGGGGCAGAAGCTCCTACAATGAGCAGTTCTTC.

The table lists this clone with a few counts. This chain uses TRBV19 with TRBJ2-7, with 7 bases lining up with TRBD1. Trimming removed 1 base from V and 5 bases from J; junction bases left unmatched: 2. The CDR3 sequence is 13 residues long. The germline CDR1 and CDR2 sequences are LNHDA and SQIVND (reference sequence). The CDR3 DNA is TGTGCCAGTAGTATAGGCCAGGGGGACGAGCAGTACTTC. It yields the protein CASSIGQGDEQYF. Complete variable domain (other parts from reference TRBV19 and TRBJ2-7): DGGITQSPKYLFRKEGQNVTLSCEQNLNHDAMYWYRQDPGQGLRLIYYSQIVNDFQKGDIAEGYSVSREKKESFPLTVTSAQKNPTAFYLCASSIGQGDEQYFGPGTRLTVT.

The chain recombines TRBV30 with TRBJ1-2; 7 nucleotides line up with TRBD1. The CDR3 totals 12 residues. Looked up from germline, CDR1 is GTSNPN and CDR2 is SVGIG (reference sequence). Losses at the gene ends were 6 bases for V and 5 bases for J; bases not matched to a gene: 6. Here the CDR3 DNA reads TGTGCCTGTTCGGGACAGTTTTATGGCTACACCTTC. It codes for CACSGQFYGYTF.

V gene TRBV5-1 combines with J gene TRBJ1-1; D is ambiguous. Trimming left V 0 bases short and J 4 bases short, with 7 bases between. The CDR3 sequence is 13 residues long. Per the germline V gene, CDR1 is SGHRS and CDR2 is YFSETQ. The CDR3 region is CASSLEGATEAFF. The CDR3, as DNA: TGCGCCAGCAGCTTGGAGGGAGCCACTGAAGCTTTCTTT.

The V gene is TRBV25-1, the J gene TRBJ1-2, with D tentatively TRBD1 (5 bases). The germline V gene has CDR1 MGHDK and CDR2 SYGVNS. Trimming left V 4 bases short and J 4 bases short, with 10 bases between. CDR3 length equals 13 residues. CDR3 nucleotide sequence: TGTGCCAGCAGTGTGACAGCGTTCTATGGCTACACCTTC. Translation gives CASSVTAFYGYTF.

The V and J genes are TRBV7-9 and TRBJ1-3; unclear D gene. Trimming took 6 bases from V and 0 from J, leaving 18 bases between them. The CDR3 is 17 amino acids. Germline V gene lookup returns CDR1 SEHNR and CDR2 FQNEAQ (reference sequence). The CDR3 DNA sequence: TGTGCCAGCAGTCGCCTTAGGACTGAAAGCTCTGGAAACACCATATATTTT. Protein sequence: CASSRLRTESSGNTIYF.

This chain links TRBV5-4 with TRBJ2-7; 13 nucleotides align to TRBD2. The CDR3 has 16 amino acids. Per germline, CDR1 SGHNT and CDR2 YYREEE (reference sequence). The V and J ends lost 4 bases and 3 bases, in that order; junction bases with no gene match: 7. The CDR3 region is CASSPLLAGGLYEQYF. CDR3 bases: TGTGCCAGCAGCCCCCTACTAGCGGGGGGGCTCTACGAGCAGTACTTC.

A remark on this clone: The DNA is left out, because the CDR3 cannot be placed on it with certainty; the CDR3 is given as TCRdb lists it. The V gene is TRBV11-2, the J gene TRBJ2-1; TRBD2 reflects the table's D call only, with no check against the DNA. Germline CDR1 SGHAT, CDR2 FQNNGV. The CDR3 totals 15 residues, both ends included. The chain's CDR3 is CASRYTVGGGASVFF.

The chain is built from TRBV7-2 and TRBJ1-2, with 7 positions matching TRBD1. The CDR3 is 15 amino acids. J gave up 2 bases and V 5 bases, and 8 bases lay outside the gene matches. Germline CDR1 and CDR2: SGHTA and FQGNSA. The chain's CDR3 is CASSPKAGGNYGYTF. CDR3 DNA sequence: TGTGCCAGCAGCCCAAAGGCAGGGGGGAACTATGGCTACACCTTC.

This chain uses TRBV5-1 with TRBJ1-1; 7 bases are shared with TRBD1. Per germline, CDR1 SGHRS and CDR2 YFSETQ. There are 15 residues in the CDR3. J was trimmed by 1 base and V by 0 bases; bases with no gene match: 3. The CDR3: CASSLEGQPNTEAFF. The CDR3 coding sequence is TGCGCCAGCAGCTTGGAGGGACAGCCGAACACTGAAGCTTTCTTT.

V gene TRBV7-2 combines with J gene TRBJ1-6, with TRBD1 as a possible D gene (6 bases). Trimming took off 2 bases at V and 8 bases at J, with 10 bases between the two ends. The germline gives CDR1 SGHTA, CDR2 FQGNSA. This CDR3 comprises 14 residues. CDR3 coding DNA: TGTGCCAGCAGCTTATTCAGGGGTGATTCACCCCTCCACTTT. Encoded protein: CASSLFRGDSPLHF. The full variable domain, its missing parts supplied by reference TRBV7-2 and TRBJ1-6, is GAGVSQSPSNKVTEKGKDVELRCDPISGHTALYWYRQSLGQGLEFLIYFQGNSAPDKSGLPSDRFSAERTGGSVSTLTIQRTQQEDSAVYLCASSLFRGDSPLHFGNGTRLTVT.

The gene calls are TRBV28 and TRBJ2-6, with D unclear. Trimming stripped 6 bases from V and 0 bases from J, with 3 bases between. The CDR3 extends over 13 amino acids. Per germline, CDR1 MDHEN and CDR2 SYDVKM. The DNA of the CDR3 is TGTGCCAGCAGGCGCTCTGGGGCCAACGTCCTGACTTTC. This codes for CASRRSGANVLTF.

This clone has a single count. The CDR3 loop is CASSPRTGVPDTQYF. The DNA for the CDR3 is TGTGCCAGCAGCCCTCGGACAGGGGTGCCAGATACGCAGTATTTT. The gene calls are TRBV6-5 and TRBJ2-3, with TRBD1 identical over 9 bases. The CDR3 totals 15 residues. V shed 6 bases, J shed 4 bases, and the junction held 8 bases outside the gene matches. The V gene's germline CDR1 is MNHEY and CDR2 SVGAGI.

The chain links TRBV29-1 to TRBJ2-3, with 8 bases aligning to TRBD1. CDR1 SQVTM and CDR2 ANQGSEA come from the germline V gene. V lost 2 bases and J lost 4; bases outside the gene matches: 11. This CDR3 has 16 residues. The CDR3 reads CSVERSPGTGSDTQYF. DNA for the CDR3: TGCAGCGTTGAAAGAAGCCCCGGGACAGGATCAGATACGCAGTATTTT.

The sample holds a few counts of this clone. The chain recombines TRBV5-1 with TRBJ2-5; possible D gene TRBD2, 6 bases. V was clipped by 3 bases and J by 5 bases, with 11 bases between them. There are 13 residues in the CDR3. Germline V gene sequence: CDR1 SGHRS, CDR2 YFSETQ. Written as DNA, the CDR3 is TGCGCCAGCAGCTCGACTAGGGCGGAGACCCAGTACTTC. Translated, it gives CASSSTRAETQYF.

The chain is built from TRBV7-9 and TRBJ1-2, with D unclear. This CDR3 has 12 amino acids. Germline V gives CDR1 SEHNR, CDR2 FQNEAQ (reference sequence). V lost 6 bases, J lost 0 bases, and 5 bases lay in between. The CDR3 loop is CASRGANYGYTF. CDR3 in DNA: TGTGCCAGCAGGGGAGCTAACTATGGCTACACCTTC. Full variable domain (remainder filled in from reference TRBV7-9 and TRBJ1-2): DTGVSQNPRHKITKRGQNVTFRCDPISEHNRLYWYRQTLGQGPEFLTYFQNEAQLEKSRLLSDRFSAERPKGSFSTLEIQRTEQGDSAMYLCASRGANYGYTFGSGTRLTVV.

CDR3 in DNA: TGTGCCAGCAGCTCTGGACAGGGCAGAGGCACTGAAGCTTTCTTT. This encodes CASSSGQGRGTEAFF. The chain employs TRBV7-9 and TRBJ1-1; 8 bases agree with TRBD1. The ends lost 4 bases at V and 4 bases at J; junction bases unmatched: 8. Germline V gene lookup returns CDR1 SEHNR and CDR2 FQNEAQ (reference sequence). The CDR3 spans 15 residues. The variable domain in full, completed from reference TRBV7-9 and TRBJ1-1, reads DTGVSQNPRHKITKRGQNVTFRCDPISEHNRLYWYRQTLGQGPEFLTYFQNEAQLEKSRLLSDRFSAERPKGSFSTLEIQRTEQGDSAMYLCASSSGQGRGTEAFFGQGTRLTVV.